The 4 T cell receptor beta chains in this list originate from one sample, sequenced in a study of shared clonotypes between healthy human individuals. Naive CD8 cells comprised CD45RO-negative, CCR7-positively selected cells, excluding terminally differentiated effector memory CD45RA+ cells. The repertoire was sequenced with immunoSEQ multiplex PCR; TCRdb's copy has only in-frame clones and lacks some. The table shows over 2 million clones, with about 95% occurring only once. The sample comprised naive CD8+ T cells sorted from blood. All receptors derive from a man younger than 35 in good health.

The chain has TRBV27 and TRBJ2-2, with D hard to call. V lost 1 base and J lost 6, with 12 bases in between. The CDR3 has 15 residues. The germline V gene encodes CDR1 MNHEY and CDR2 SMNVEV (reference sequence). The chain's CDR3 is CASSLFRRSSGELFF. CDR3 nucleotide sequence: TGTGCCAGCAGTTTATTTAGGCGATCGTCCGGGGAGCTGTTTTTT.

The chain links TRBV27 to TRBJ2-7; 8 nucleotides agree with TRBD2. The length of the CDR3 is 16 residues. Unmatched junction bases numbered 15, after V lost 5 bases and J lost 6 bases. CDR1 and CDR2 from the germline V gene are MNHEY and SMNVEV (reference sequence). The CDR3 DNA is TGTGCCAGCAGTCTAAAACCGGGACTAGGTTTGGTCGAGCAGTACTTC. Encoded protein: CASSLKPGLGLVEQYF.

The J gene is TRBJ2-5, the V gene TRBV29-1; 7 bases line up with TRBD1. Germline V lookup: CDR1 SQVTM, CDR2 ANQGSEA. The J segment lost 2 bases and the V segment lost 3 bases, leaving 3 bases of the junction unmatched. This CDR3 has 13 residues. The CDR3 region is CSVDDRAQETQYF. The CDR3 DNA reads TGCAGCGTTGATGACAGGGCGCAAGAGACCCAGTACTTC.

This chain links TRBV30 with TRBJ1-2, with D possibly TRBD1 on 6 matching bases. Germline V gives CDR1 GTSNPN, CDR2 SVGIG (reference sequence). The germline V and J ends were trimmed by 4 bases and 8 bases, with 17 bases remaining between them. The CDR3 consists of 13 residues. The CDR3 spells CAWTATGSEGYTF. For the CDR3, the DNA is TGTGCCTGGACCGCAACAGGGTCGGAAGGCTACACCTTC.